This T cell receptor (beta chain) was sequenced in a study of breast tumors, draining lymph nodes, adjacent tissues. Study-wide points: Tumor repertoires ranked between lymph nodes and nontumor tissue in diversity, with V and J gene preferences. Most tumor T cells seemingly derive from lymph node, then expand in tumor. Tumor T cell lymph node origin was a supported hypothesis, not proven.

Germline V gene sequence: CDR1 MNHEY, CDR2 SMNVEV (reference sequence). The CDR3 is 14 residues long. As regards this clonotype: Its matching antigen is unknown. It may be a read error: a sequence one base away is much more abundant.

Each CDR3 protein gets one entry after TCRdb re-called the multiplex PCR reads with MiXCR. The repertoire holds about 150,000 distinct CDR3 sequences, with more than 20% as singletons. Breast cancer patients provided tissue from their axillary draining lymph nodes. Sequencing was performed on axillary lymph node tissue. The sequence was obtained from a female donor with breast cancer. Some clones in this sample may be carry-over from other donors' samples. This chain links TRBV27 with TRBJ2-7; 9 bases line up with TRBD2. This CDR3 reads CASSSIAGAYERYF. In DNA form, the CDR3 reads TGTGCCAGCAGTAGTATAGCGGGAGCCTACGAGCGGTACTTC.